The 20 T cell receptor beta chains below come from one sample, sequenced in a study of blood T cell repertoires in COVID-19. Produced via immunoSEQ multiplex PCR; TCRdb's table is partial and in-frame only. Of approximately 230,000 clones in the sample, around 89% were seen once. Source material: peripheral blood. The receptors were sampled from a woman under 40 with COVID-19, enrolled during active disease.

V and J are TRBV6-4 and TRBJ2-3; weak D call: TRBD1 (5 bases). The V gene's germline CDR1 is MRHNA and CDR2 SNTAGT. The CDR3 loop spans 13 amino acids. Trimming removed 5 bases at V and 2 bases at J, with 8 bases between. CDR3 amino acids: CASSTGITDTQYF. The CDR3 region has the DNA TGTGCCAGCAGTACAGGAATCACAGATACGCAGTATTTT.

The chain links TRBV10-3 to TRBJ1-2; D might be TRBD1 (5 bases). Germline CDR1 and CDR2: ENHRY and SYGVKD. CDR3 length equals 13 residues. The ends were cut back, 2 bases at V and 5 bases at J, with 9 bases in the middle. The CDR3 reads CAISERGLYGYTF. The CDR3 DNA follows: TGTGCCATCAGTGAGCGGGGGTTATATGGCTACACCTTC.

The V and J genes are TRBV29-1 and TRBJ1-2; D is ambiguous. V dropped 5 bases and J dropped 5 bases, with 6 bases sitting between them. This CDR3 has 10 residues. CDR1 is SQVTM and CDR2 is ANQGSEA in the germline V gene. The CDR3 DNA reads as TGCAGCGTTTTCTCTTATGGCTACACCTTC. It encodes CSVFSYGYTF. Full variable domain (outside the CDR3, taken from reference TRBV29-1 and TRBJ1-2): SAVISQKPSRDICQRGTSLTIQCQVDSQVTMMFWYRQQPGQSLTLIATANQGSEATYESGFVIDKFPISRPNLTFSTLTVSNMSPEDSSIYLCSVFSYGYTFGSGTRLTVV.

The V call is TRBV6-2 or TRBV6-3, the J call TRBJ1-2; D not resolved. Deletions cut 6 bases from V and 2 bases from J, with 10 bases between. This CDR3 spans 13 amino acids. The germline CDR1 and CDR2 sequences are MNHEY and SVGEGT. The CDR3, as DNA: TGTGCCAGCAGCCCCCCGGGGAACTATGGCTACACCTTC. The encoded protein is CASSPPGNYGYTF.

This sequence joins TRBV5-1 and TRBJ2-7; 12 bases are a match to TRBD1. Germline V gives CDR1 SGHRS, CDR2 YFSETQ. After removal of 0 bases from V and 3 bases from J, the junction contained 7 bases not matched to a gene. The length of the CDR3 is 17 residues. In DNA form, the CDR3 reads TGCGCCAGCAGCTTGGAAGGGACAGGGGGCCGCTACTACGAGCAGTACTTC. Translation gives CASSLEGTGGRYYEQYF.

The CDR3 DNA is TGTGCCAGCAGCCACCTGGGGCTCGGGGGGACGTACGAGCAGTACTTC. Residues: CASSHLGLGGTYEQYF. The rearrangement uses TRBV6-2 or TRBV6-3 and TRBJ2-7; 7 bases align to TRBD2. The CDR3 is 16 amino acids. The J segment lost 4 bases and the V segment lost 6 bases, leaving 15 bases of the junction unmatched. The germline V gene encodes CDR1 MNHEY and CDR2 SVGEGT.

This chain joins TRBV18 and TRBJ1-1; weak D call: TRBD1 (6 bases). This CDR3 has 13 residues. Trimming removed 3 bases at V and 7 bases at J, with 12 bases between. Germline V lookup: CDR1 KGHSH, CDR2 LQKENI. The DNA of the CDR3 is TGTGCCAGCTCACCGTCGGGGGGCGGTGAAGCTTTCTTT. Its translation is CASSPSGGGEAFF.

The CDR3 region is CATQAQETQYF. In DNA form, the CDR3 reads TGTGCCACGCAGGCCCAAGAGACCCAGTACTTC. The V and J genes are TRBV24-1 and TRBJ2-5; D ambiguous. Trimming took 10 bases from V and 1 from J, leaving 6 bases between them. There are 11 residues in the CDR3. The germline CDR1 and CDR2 sequences are KGHDR and SFDVKD.

This rearrangement joins TRBV6-5 to TRBJ2-5, with 7 bases lining up with TRBD2. Germline V lookup: CDR1 MNHEY, CDR2 SVGAGI. V lost 5 bases to trimming and J lost 5 bases; unmatched junction nucleotides: 11. This CDR3 is built from 15 residues. CDR3: CASSRAGRVRETQYF. CDR3 bases: TGTGCCAGCAGTAGAGCTGGGAGGGTTCGGGAGACCCAGTACTTC.

This clone has just a few counts. This chain joins TRBV6-2 or TRBV6-3 and TRBJ1-5; no definite D call. V dropped 3 bases and J dropped 4 bases, with 10 bases sitting between them. This CDR3 is 14 amino acids long. Germline values: CDR1 MNHEY, CDR2 SVGEGT. DNA of the CDR3: TGTGCCAGCAGTTATTCGGGGAGGAATCAGCCCCAGCATTTT. Translating gives CASSYSGRNQPQHF.

The chain has TRBV6-6 and TRBJ2-4, with 7 bases identical to TRBD1. The trim removed 0 bases at V and 6 bases at J, leaving 5 bases unmatched. This CDR3 contains 15 residues. The germline CDR1 and CDR2 sequences are MNHNY and SVGAGI (reference sequence). The CDR3 DNA sequence: TGTGCCAGCAGTTACTCTGGGACAGCGGTAAACATTCAGTACTTC. Protein: CASSYSGTAVNIQYF.

This sequence joins TRBV28 and TRBJ2-5, with 7 bases lining up with TRBD1. J lost 0 bases, V lost 5 bases, and 9 bases had no gene match. Germline values: CDR1 MDHEN, CDR2 SYDVKM. This CDR3 contains 16 residues. CDR3 amino acids: CASSPRTGFYQETQYF. The CDR3 DNA sequence: TGTGCCAGCAGTCCGAGGACAGGTTTCTACCAAGAGACCCAGTACTTC.

The chain is built from TRBV19 and TRBJ1-2; D is uncertain. This CDR3 contains 13 residues. V was trimmed by 3 bases and J by 7 bases, leaving 12 bases between them. CDR1 LNHDA and CDR2 SQIVND come from the germline V gene (reference sequence). The CDR3 DNA reads TGTGCCAGTAGTATCTACCGGGAACGTGGCTACACCTTC. This gives the protein CASSIYRERGYTF.

This clone has only one observation. This chain joins TRBV2 and TRBJ1-3; the match to TRBD1 covers 9 bases. Germline V gives CDR1 SNHLY, CDR2 FYNNEI. The trim removed 6 bases at V and 4 bases at J, leaving 4 bases unmatched. CDR3 length: 14 amino acids. CDR3 protein: CASRPGTGGNTIYF. DNA of the CDR3: TGTGCCAGCAGACCCGGGACAGGGGGAAACACCATATATTTT.

The V call is TRBV19, the J call TRBJ2-3; D not resolved. The CDR3 totals 13 residues. The germline V gene has CDR1 LNHDA and CDR2 SQIVND (reference sequence). Between the trimmed V and J ends, which lost 3 bases and 5 bases, there was a span of 9 bases. This CDR3 is CASSISLKDTQYF. CDR3 sequence (DNA): TGTGCCAGTAGTATTTCGCTAAAAGATACGCAGTATTTT.

The gene calls are TRBV7-9 and TRBJ1-1; tentative D call: TRBD1 (5 bases). V lost 5 bases to trimming and J lost 0 bases, with 13 bases between them. Germline-derived CDR1 and CDR2 are SEHNR and FQNEAQ (reference sequence). The CDR3 runs 15 residues. The CDR3, as DNA: TGTGCCAGCAGCCCTGATGGGGCCATGAACACTGAAGCTTTCTTT. Residues: CASSPDGAMNTEAFF.

The chain links TRBV7-6 to TRBJ2-3, with D perhaps TRBD2 (5 bases). The CDR3 has 15 residues. Germline CDR1 is SGHVS and CDR2 is FNYEAQ. Trimming pared 4 bases from V and 3 bases from J, leaving 14 bases between. The CDR3, as DNA: TGTGCCAGCAGCTCGGTAAGAGGGCTGACAGATACGCAGTATTTT. The encoded protein is CASSSVRGLTDTQYF.

This clone appeared once. The chain joins TRBV11-3 to TRBJ2-1, with D possibly matching TRBD2 (5 bases). Per the germline V gene, CDR1 is SGHNT and CDR2 is YENEEA. Trimming removed 5 bases from V and 7 bases from J, with 15 bases in between. CDR3 size: 14 residues. The CDR3: CASSTPMRANEQFF. CDR3 nucleotide sequence: TGTGCCAGCAGCACCCCGATGCGGGCAAATGAGCAGTTCTTC.

This sequence joins TRBV5-6 and TRBJ1-2; D gene ambiguous. V lost 2 bases and J 8 bases, leaving 16 bases between the germline ends. The CDR3 loop spans 14 amino acids. Germline-derived CDR1 and CDR2 are SGHDT and YYEEEE. The CDR3 DNA follows: TGTGCCAGCAGCTTAGGGTCCTGGGAGCGGGGCTACACCTTC. Encoded protein: CASSLGSWERGYTF.

The chain combines TRBV27 with TRBJ1-3, with no clear D. With 10 bases removed from V and 0 bases from J, the gap between germline ends came to 10 bases. The CDR3 spans 13 residues. The germline gives CDR1 MNHEY, CDR2 SMNVEV (reference sequence). The CDR3 protein is CATSLSSGNTIYF. CDR3 DNA: TGTGCCACTTCACTTAGCTCTGGAAACACCATATATTTT.